The 9 T cell receptor beta chains listed next were all sequenced from one sample in a study of human T cells and chemical hapten exposure. This sample's time point: patch test 3, about 24 weeks after DPC sensitization. Treatment: therapeutic diphenylcyclopropenone sensitization with weekly scalp DPC. TCRdb re-called the RACE reads with MiXCR, one entry per CDR3 protein. The repertoire holds about 97,000 distinct CDR3 sequences, with 25% to 30% as singletons. The sample was whole blood, taken in connection with sensitization to the hapten diphenylcyclopropenone (DPC). The source of these receptors is a middle-aged man with alopecia areata. Some clones in this sample may be carry-over from other donors' samples.

In this sample, this clonotype turned up a few times. This chain links TRBV5-1 with TRBJ2-3; no clear D gene. Trimming shortened V by 5 bases and J by 7 bases, and 8 bases separated the two germline ends. The CDR3 is 11 residues long. Germline CDR1 and CDR2: SGHRS and YFSETQ. The CDR3 coding sequence is TGCGCCAGCAGTGGAAGGTATACGCAGTATTTT. This sequence encodes CASSGRYTQYF.

The chain recombines TRBV28 with TRBJ2-6, with a weak D call TRBD1 (5 bases). V lost 4 bases to trimming and J lost 0 bases, with 7 bases between them. This CDR3 has 15 amino acids. Germline values: CDR1 MDHEN, CDR2 SYDVKM. The CDR3 reads CASSSTASGANVLTF. For the CDR3, the DNA is TGTGCCAGCAGTTCGACAGCCTCTGGGGCCAACGTCCTGACTTTC.

This clonotype was seen a handful of times. The V gene is TRBV28, the J gene TRBJ2-7; D could derive from TRBD1 or TRBD2 (5 bases each). Per germline, CDR1 MDHEN and CDR2 SYDVKM. V was trimmed by 7 bases and J by 0 bases, leaving 19 bases between them. CDR3 length equals 16 residues. CDR3 residues: CASIPSRGASSYEQYF. CDR3 DNA: TGTGCCAGCATCCCAAGTAGAGGGGCGTCCTCCTACGAGCAGTACTTC.

V gene TRBV9 combines with J gene TRBJ2-7; D unresolved. Germline CDR1 SGDLS, CDR2 YYNGEE. The CDR3 covers 12 residues. Trimming pared 2 bases from V and 7 bases from J, leaving 10 bases between. CDR3 in amino acids: CASSVISGEQYF. CDR3 nucleotides: TGTGCCAGCAGCGTGATCAGTGGGGAGCAGTACTTC.

The chain couples TRBV20-1 to TRBJ2-3, with 11 bases matching TRBD2. The CDR3 consists of 15 residues. The ends lost 3 bases at V and 8 bases at J; junction bases unmatched: 10. Germline-derived CDR1 and CDR2 are DFQATT and SNEGSKA (reference sequence). The CDR3 region is CSARDLAGGGSTQYF. CDR3 DNA: TGCAGTGCTAGGGATCTAGCGGGAGGTGGTAGTACGCAGTATTTT.

This clonotype has ten or more counts. This chain links TRBV7-2 with TRBJ2-3; weak D call: TRBD2 (6 bases). Per germline, CDR1 SGHTA and CDR2 FQGNSA. V was trimmed by 9 bases and J by 1 base, leaving 20 bases between them. CDR3 length equals 16 residues. CDR3 region: CASTKGRRGGTDTQYF. CDR3 sequence (DNA): TGTGCCAGTACCAAAGGGAGGAGGGGTGGCACAGATACGCAGTATTTT.

This clonotype was seen once. The V and J genes are TRBV14 and TRBJ2-7; 7 bases are shared with TRBD1. The CDR3 spans 17 residues. V was pared by 3 bases and J by 0 bases, with 11 bases of the junction left unmatched. CDR1 SGHDN and CDR2 FVKESK come from the germline V gene. The DNA of the CDR3 is TGTGCCAGCAGCCATCCACGGGACAGCCGAACCTCCTACGAGCAGTACTTC. Translating it yields CASSHPRDSRTSYEQYF. The full variable domain, completed using reference TRBV14 and TRBJ2-7, is EAGVTQFPSHSVIEKGQTVTLRCDPISGHDNLYWYRRVMGKEIKFLLHFVKESKQDESGMPNNRFLAERTGGTYSTLKVQPAELEDSGVYFCASSHPRDSRTSYEQYFGPGTRLTVT.

This clonotype was found once. V usage is TRBV12-3 or TRBV12-4 and J usage is TRBJ2-1; 8 positions match TRBD2. V shed 7 bases and J 7 bases; nucleotides not matched to a gene: 6. CDR3 length: 13 residues. CDR3 nucleotide sequence: TGTGCCAGCAAATTGCGGGAGGCGAATGAGCAGTTCTTC. Protein sequence: CASKLREANEQFF.

The chain is built from TRBV9 and TRBJ2-7, with 9 positions matching TRBD1. Trimming cost V 4 bases and J 2 bases; bases outside gene matches: 7. CDR3 size: 15 residues. CDR1 and CDR2 (germline): SGDLS, YYNGEE. CDR3 loop: CASSPAGQGAYEQYF. CDR3 in DNA: TGTGCCAGCAGCCCGGCGGGACAGGGAGCCTACGAGCAGTACTTC.